The rows below give T cell receptor beta chains drawn from one sample of a study of graft-versus-host responses after intestinal transplantation. Their cognate antigens are unknown. The table came from immunoSEQ multiplex PCR; TCRdb's copy has only in-frame clones and leaves some out. The table has approximately 85,000 clones, under 95% seen once. Material: unstimulated CD8+ T cells sorted from spleen or lymph node cells, obtained before transplant. The receptor source for this set is a human donor who was the organ donor for an intestinal transplant. Both conserved end residues are part of each CDR3. Each record gives: CDR3 protein, CDR3 DNA, D gene, CDR3 length, clone size, J gene, V gene. A D gene is named only where the DNA matches it firmly. Not every row has a clone size; where given, it reads once, few, many or a size class.

CDR3aa: CASSETIQGAEAFF
CDR3nt: TGCGCCAGCAGTGAGACCATACAGGGTGCTGAAGCTTTCTTT
d_gene: .
len: 14
abundance: once
j_gene: TRBJ1-1
v_gene: TRBV10-1

CDR3aa: CASSGNPGTVNTGELFF
CDR3nt: TGTGCCAGCAGCGGGAATCCCGGGACGGTGAACACCGGGGAGCTGTTTTTT
d_gene: .
len: 17
abundance: .
j_gene: TRBJ2-2
v_gene: TRBV7-6

CDR3aa: CASRRTLGQGAYYEQYF
CDR3nt: TGTGCCAGCAGGAGGACCCTAGGACAGGGGGCCTACTACGAGCAGTACTTC
d_gene: TRBD1
len: 17
abundance: .
j_gene: TRBJ2-7
v_gene: TRBV5-4

CDR3aa: CASSYILSGEQFF
CDR3nt: TGTGCCAGCAGTTACATCCTCTCAGGCGAGCAGTTCTTC
d_gene: .
len: 13
abundance: once
j_gene: TRBJ2-1
v_gene: TRBV6-5

CDR3aa: CASSSDTINQPQHF
CDR3nt: TGTGCCAGCAGTTCGGACACTATCAACCAGCCCCAGCATTTT
d_gene: .
len: 14
abundance: once
j_gene: TRBJ1-5
v_gene: TRBV6-1

CDR3aa: CASSLEGSASTDTQYF
CDR3nt: TGCGCCAGCAGCTTGGAGGGCAGCGCGAGCACAGATACGCAGTATTTT
d_gene: .
len: 16
abundance: .
j_gene: TRBJ2-3
v_gene: TRBV5-1

CDR3aa: CASSLVGGDTQYF
CDR3nt: TGTGCCAGCAGCCTCGTAGGTGGGGATACGCAGTATTTT
d_gene: .
len: 13
abundance: .
j_gene: TRBJ2-3
v_gene: TRBV14

CDR3aa: CASSLPPEQFF
CDR3nt: TGTGCCAGCAGTCTCCCCCCTGAGCAGTTCTTC
d_gene: .
len: 11
abundance: .
j_gene: TRBJ2-1
v_gene: TRBV27

CDR3aa: CAWSVLSYTGELFF
CDR3nt: TGTGCCTGGAGTGTATTGAGCTACACCGGGGAGCTGTTTTTT
d_gene: .
len: 14
abundance: few
j_gene: TRBJ2-2
v_gene: TRBV30

CDR3aa: CASTVRGEHIDEQFF
CDR3nt: TGTGCCAGCACCGTGAGGGGGGAACACATCGATGAGCAGTTCTTC
d_gene: .
len: 15
abundance: .
j_gene: TRBJ2-1
v_gene: TRBV6-5

CDR3aa: CASSLGDGYYEQYF
CDR3nt: TGTGCCAGCAGTTTAGGGGACGGCTACTACGAGCAGTACTTC
d_gene: .
len: 14
abundance: .
j_gene: TRBJ2-7
v_gene: TRBV27

CDR3aa: CASSVVGGPQYF
CDR3nt: TGTGCCAGCAGCGTAGTGGGCGGGCCTCAGTACTTC
d_gene: .
len: 12
abundance: .
j_gene: TRBJ2-7
v_gene: TRBV9

CDR3aa: CASSRDRGRSFKNTEAFF
CDR3nt: TGTGCCAGCAGCAGGGACAGGGGGCGAAGTTTTAAGAACACTGAAGCTTTCTTT
d_gene: TRBD1
len: 18
abundance: once
j_gene: TRBJ1-1
v_gene: TRBV9

CDR3aa: CASSYSRGTGEQFF
CDR3nt: TGTGCCAGCAGTTACTCCCGGGGGACCGGTGAGCAGTTCTTC
d_gene: .
len: 14
abundance: once
j_gene: TRBJ2-1
v_gene: TRBV6-5

CDR3aa: CASSLSGEPYEQYF
CDR3nt: TGTGCCAGCAGCTTAAGTGGGGAACCCTACGAGCAGTACTTC
d_gene: .
len: 14
abundance: .
j_gene: TRBJ2-7
v_gene: TRBV7-9

CDR3aa: CASSYGGGGYEQYF
CDR3nt: TGTGCCAGCAGTTACGGAGGGGGAGGGTACGAGCAGTACTTC
d_gene: .
len: 14
abundance: .
j_gene: TRBJ2-7
v_gene: TRBV2

CDR3aa: CASTQGSGANVLTF
CDR3nt: TGTGCCAGTACCCAGGGCTCTGGGGCCAACGTCCTGACTTTC
d_gene: .
len: 14
abundance: .
j_gene: TRBJ2-6
v_gene: TRBV19

CDR3aa: CSVYPRSISYNEQFF
CDR3nt: TGCAGCGTTTACCCCCGCAGTATCTCCTACAATGAGCAGTTCTTC
d_gene: .
len: 15
abundance: .
j_gene: TRBJ2-1
v_gene: TRBV29-1

CDR3aa: CAISAWDTEAFF
CDR3nt: TGTGCCATCAGTGCTTGGGACACTGAAGCTTTCTTT
d_gene: .
len: 12
abundance: .
j_gene: TRBJ1-1
v_gene: TRBV10-3

CDR3aa: CASSLDGQPQHF
CDR3nt: TGTGCCAGCAGCTTAGATGGGCAGCCCCAGCATTTT
d_gene: .
len: 12
abundance: .
j_gene: TRBJ1-5
v_gene: TRBV7-9

CDR3aa: CASSQTPGLGGEQYF
CDR3nt: TGTGCCAGCAGCCAAACCCCGGGACTAGGGGGCGAGCAGTACTTC
d_gene: TRBD2
len: 15
abundance: .
j_gene: TRBJ2-7
v_gene: TRBV6-5

CDR3aa: CASKQGFQNNEQFF
CDR3nt: TGTGCCAGCAAACAGGGCTTTCAAAACAATGAGCAGTTCTTC
d_gene: .
len: 14
abundance: .
j_gene: TRBJ2-1
v_gene: TRBV6-1

CDR3aa: CASSIGPSGEQYF
CDR3nt: TGTGCCAGCAGCATCGGACCCTCCGGCGAGCAGTACTTC
d_gene: .
len: 13
abundance: .
j_gene: TRBJ2-7
v_gene: TRBV27

CDR3aa: CASSQDPAGGTDTQYF
CDR3nt: TGCGCCAGCAGCCAAGATCCAGCGGGGGGCACAGATACGCAGTATTTT
d_gene: TRBD2
len: 16
abundance: .
j_gene: TRBJ2-3
v_gene: TRBV4-1

CDR3aa: CASSVVRNQPQHF
CDR3nt: TGTGCCAGCAGTGTGGTTAGGAATCAGCCCCAGCATTTT
d_gene: .
len: 13
abundance: .
j_gene: TRBJ1-5
v_gene: TRBV6-1

CDR3aa: CASSFDRAPYGYTF
CDR3nt: TGTGCCAGCAGCTTTGACAGGGCTCCCTATGGCTACACCTTC
d_gene: TRBD1
len: 14
abundance: .
j_gene: TRBJ1-2
v_gene: TRBV5-6

CDR3aa: CASSEAAGEYNEQFF
CDR3nt: TGTGCCAGCAGTGAAGCGGCAGGGGAGTACAATGAGCAGTTCTTC
d_gene: .
len: 15
abundance: .
j_gene: TRBJ2-1
v_gene: TRBV2

CDR3aa: CASRLRGGTYEQFF
CDR3nt: TGTGCCAGCAGGCTCCGGGGGGGCACTTATGAGCAGTTCTTC
d_gene: TRBD2
len: 14
abundance: .
j_gene: TRBJ2-1
v_gene: TRBV27